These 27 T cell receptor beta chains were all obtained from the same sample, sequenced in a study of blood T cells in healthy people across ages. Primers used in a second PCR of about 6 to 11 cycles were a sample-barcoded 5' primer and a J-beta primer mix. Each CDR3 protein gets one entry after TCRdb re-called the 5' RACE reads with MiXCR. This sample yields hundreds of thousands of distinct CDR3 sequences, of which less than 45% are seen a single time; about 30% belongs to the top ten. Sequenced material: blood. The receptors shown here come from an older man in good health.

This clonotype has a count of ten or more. Here the CDR3 DNA reads TGTGCCAGCAGTCAGCTCTACGAGCAGTACTTC. It yields the protein CASSQLYEQYF. V usage is TRBV14 and J usage is TRBJ2-7; D gene ambiguous. Trimming stripped 6 bases from V and 3 bases from J, with 6 bases between. Per the germline V gene, CDR1 is SGHDN and CDR2 is FVKESK. The CDR3 runs to 11 residues.

CDR3 DNA: TGTGCCAGCAGCTTAGAAAGAGGAGAGACCCAGTACTTC. Encoded protein: CASSLERGETQYF. V usage is TRBV5-4 and J usage is TRBJ2-5; D gene unclear. V was shortened by 2 bases and J by 4 bases, with 9 bases between the two germline ends. Germline values: CDR1 SGHNT, CDR2 YYREEE (reference sequence). The CDR3 is 13 residues long.

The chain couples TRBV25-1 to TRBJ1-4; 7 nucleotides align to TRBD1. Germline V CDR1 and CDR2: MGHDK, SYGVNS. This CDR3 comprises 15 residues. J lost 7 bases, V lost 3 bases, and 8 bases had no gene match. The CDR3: CASSDNTGVGEKLFF. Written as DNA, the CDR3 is TGTGCCAGCAGTGATAACACAGGGGTTGGTGAAAAACTGTTTTTT.

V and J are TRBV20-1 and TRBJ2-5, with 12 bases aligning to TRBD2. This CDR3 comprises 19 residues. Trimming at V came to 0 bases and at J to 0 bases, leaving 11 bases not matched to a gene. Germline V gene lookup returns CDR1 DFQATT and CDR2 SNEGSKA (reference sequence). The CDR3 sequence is CSARDWAFLAGGNQETQYF. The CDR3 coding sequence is TGCAGTGCTAGAGATTGGGCCTTTCTAGCGGGGGGGAACCAAGAGACCCAGTACTTC.

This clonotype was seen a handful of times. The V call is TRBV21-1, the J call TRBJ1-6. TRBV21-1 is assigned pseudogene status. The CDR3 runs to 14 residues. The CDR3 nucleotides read TGTGCCAGCAGCAAAGGACTGAGGAATTCACCCCTCCACTTT. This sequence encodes CASSKGLRNSPLHF.

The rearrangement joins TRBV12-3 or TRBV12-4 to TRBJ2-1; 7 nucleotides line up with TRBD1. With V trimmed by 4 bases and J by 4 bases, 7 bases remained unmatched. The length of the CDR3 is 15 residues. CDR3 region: CASSWSGGTYNEQFF. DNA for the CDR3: TGTGCCAGCAGTTGGTCAGGGGGAACTTACAATGAGCAGTTCTTC.

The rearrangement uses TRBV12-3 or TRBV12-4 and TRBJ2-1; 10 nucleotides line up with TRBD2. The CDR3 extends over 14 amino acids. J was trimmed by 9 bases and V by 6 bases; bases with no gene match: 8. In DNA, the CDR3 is TGTGCCAGCAGGATAAGCGGGGGGGCAGGTGAGCAGTTCTTC. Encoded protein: CASRISGGAGEQFF.

This CDR3 reads CSGTQGLGEQFF. CDR3 nucleotide sequence: TGCAGTGGGACACAGGGATTAGGTGAGCAGTTCTTC. This chain connects TRBV20-1 to TRBJ2-1; maybe TRBD1 (6 bases). The CDR3 loop spans 12 amino acids. Looked up from germline, CDR1 is DFQATT and CDR2 is SNEGSKA (reference sequence). Trimming took 7 bases from V and 9 from J, leaving 16 bases between them.

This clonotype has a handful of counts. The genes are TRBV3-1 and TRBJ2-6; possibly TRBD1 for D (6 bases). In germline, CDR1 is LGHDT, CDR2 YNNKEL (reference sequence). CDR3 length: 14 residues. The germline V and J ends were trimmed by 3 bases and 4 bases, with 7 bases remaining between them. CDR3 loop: CASSHRGGANVLTF. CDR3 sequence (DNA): TGTGCCAGCAGCCACAGGGGAGGGGCCAACGTCCTGACTTTC.

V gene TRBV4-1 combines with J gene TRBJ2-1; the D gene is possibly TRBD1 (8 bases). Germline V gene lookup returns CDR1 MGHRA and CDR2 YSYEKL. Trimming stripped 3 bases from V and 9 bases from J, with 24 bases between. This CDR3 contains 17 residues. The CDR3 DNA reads TGCGCCAGCAGCCAGGAAACAGGGGGGGACTCGAACAGTGAGCAGTTCTTC. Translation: CASSQETGGDSNSEQFF.

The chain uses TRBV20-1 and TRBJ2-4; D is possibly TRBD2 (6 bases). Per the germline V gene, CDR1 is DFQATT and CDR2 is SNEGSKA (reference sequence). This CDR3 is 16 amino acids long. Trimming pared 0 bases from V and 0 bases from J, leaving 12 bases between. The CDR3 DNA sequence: TGCAGTGCTAGAGATCACGGGAGACAAGCCAAAAACATTCAGTACTTC. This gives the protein CSARDHGRQAKNIQYF.

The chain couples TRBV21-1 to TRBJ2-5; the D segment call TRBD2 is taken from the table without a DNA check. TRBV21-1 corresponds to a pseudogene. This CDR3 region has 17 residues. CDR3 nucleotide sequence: TGTGCCAGCAGCTCAAATCGGAATAGCGGGAGGAATTGTGAGCAGTACTTC. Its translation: CASSSNRNSGRNCEQYF.

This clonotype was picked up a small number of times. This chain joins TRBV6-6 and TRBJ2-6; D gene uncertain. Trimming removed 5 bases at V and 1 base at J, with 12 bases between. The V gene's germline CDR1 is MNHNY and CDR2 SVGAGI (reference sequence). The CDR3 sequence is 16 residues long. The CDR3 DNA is TGTGCCAGCAGTGGGCGCCGTAGGTCTGGGGCCAACGTCCTGACTTTC. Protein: CASSGRRRSGANVLTF.

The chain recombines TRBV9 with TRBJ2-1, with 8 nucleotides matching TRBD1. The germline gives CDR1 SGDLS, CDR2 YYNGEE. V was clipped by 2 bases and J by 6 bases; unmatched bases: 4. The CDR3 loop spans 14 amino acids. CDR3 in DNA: TGTGCCAGCAGCGTCAGGGACAGGATCAATGAGCAGTTCTTC. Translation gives CASSVRDRINEQFF.

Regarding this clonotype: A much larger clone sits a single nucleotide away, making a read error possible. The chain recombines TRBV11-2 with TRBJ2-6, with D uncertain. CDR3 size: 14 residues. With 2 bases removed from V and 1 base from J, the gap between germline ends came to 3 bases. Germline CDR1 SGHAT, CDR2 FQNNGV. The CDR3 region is CASSLQSGANVLTF. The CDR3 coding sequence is TGTGCCAGCAGCTTACAATCTGGGGCCAACGTCCTGACTTTC.

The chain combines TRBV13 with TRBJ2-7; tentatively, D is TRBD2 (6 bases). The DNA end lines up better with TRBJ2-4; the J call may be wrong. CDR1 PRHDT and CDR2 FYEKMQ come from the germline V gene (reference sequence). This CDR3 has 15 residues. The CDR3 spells CASGNGGPNGNIQYF. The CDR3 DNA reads TGTGCCAGCGGCAACGGGGGACCAAATGGAAACATTCAGTACTTC.

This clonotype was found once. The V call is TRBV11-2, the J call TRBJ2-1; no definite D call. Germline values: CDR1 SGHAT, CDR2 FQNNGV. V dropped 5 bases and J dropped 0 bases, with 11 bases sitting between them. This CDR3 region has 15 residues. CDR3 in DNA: TGTGCCAGCAGCATCAGTACCAGCTCCTACAATGAGCAGTTCTTC. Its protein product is CASSISTSSYNEQFF.

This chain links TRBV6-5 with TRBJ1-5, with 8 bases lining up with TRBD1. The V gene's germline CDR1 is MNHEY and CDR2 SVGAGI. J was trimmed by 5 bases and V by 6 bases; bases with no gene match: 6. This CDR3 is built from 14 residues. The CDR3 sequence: CASRAGQVYQPQHF. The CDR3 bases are TGTGCCAGCAGAGCGGGACAGGTCTATCAGCCCCAGCATTTT.

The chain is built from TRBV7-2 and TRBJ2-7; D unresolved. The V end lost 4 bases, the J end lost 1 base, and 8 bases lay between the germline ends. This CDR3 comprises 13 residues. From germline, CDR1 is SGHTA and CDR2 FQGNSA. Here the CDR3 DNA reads TGTGCCAGCAGCTCCCGACCTTCCTACGAGCAGTACTTC. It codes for CASSSRPSYEQYF. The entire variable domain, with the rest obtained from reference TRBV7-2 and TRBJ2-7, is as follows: GAGVSQSPSNKVTEKGKDVELRCDPISGHTALYWYRQSLGQGLEFLIYFQGNSAPDKSGLPSDRFSAERTGGSVSTLTIQRTQQEDSAVYLCASSSRPSYEQYFGPGTRLTVT.

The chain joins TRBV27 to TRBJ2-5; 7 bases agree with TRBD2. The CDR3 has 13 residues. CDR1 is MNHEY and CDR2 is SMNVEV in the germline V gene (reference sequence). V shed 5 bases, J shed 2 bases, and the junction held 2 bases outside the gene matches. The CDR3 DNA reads TGTGCCAGCAGTGGGGGACTACAAGAGACCCAGTACTTC. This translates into CASSGGLQETQYF.

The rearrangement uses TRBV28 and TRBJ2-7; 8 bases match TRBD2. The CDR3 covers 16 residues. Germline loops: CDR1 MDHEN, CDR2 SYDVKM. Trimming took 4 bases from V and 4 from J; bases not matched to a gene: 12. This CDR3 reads CASSSPGGGRYYEQYF. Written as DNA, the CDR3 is TGTGCCAGCAGTTCCCCGGGGGGGGGGAGATATTACGAGCAGTACTTC.

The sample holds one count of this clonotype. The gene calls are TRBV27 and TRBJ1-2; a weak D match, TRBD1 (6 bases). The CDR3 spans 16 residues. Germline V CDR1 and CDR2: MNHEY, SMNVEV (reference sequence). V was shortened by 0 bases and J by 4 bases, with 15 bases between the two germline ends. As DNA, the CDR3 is TGTGCCAGCAGTTTATCGTTCGGGACACCGGCCTATGGCTACACCTTC. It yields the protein CASSLSFGTPAYGYTF.

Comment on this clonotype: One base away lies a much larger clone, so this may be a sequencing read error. DNA of the CDR3: TGTGCCAGCAGCCGTCCCCGGACAGGGTTGGCAGATACGCGGTATTTT. It encodes CASSRPRTGLADTRYF. V and J are TRBV27 and TRBJ2-3; 8 nucleotides line up with TRBD1. The CDR3 runs 16 residues. Germline CDR1 reads MNHEY; CDR2 reads SMNVEV (reference sequence).

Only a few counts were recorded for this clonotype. CDR3 sequence: CASRKNRGETQYF. The CDR3 DNA is TGTGCCAGCAGAAAGAACAGGGGAGAGACCCAGTACTTC. V usage is TRBV7-2 and J usage is TRBJ2-4; 7 bases line up with TRBD1. The DNA end lines up better with TRBJ2-5; the J call may be wrong. This CDR3 spans 13 amino acids. Per the germline V gene, CDR1 is SGHTA and CDR2 is FQGNSA.

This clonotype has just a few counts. The CDR3 loop is CSVGEDEQFF. The CDR3, as DNA: TGCAGCGTGGGGGAGGATGAGCAGTTCTTC. This chain links TRBV29-1 with TRBJ2-1; possible D gene TRBD2, 6 bases. Germline V gives CDR1 SQVTM, CDR2 ANQGSEA. The CDR3 is made up of 10 amino acids. V shed 6 bases and J shed 8 bases, with 8 bases lying between them.

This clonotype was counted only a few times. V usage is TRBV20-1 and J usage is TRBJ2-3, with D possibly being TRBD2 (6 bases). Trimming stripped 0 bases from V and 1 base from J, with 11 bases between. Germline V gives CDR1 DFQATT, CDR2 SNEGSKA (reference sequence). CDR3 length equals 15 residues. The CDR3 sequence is CSARDRREGTDTQYF. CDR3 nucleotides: TGCAGTGCTAGAGATCGCAGGGAGGGCACAGATACGCAGTATTTT.

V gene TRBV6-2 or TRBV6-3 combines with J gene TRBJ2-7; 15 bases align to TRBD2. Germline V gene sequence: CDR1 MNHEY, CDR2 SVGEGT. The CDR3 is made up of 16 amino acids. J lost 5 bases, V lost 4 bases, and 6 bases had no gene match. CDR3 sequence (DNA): TGTGCCAGCAGTTGGACTAGCGGGGGGGCCGTCGACGAGCAGTACTTC. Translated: CASSWTSGGAVDEQYF.